The 12 T cell receptor beta chains below were found in one sample sequenced in a study of HIV-infected patients and healthy controls. All unsorted peripheral T cells were captured because whole blood was used without fractionation. Alpha and beta constant-region primers primed reverse transcription of around 500 ng RNA. Alpha and beta chain libraries were made separately by chain-specific third strand synthesis with multiplexing indices. TCRdb redid the calling of the 5' RACE reads with MiXCR, one entry per CDR3 protein. This table has about 18,000 distinct CDR3 sequences, over 9.5% appearing once. The sample consisted of blood. Source of these receptors: an adult in good health.

By sample fraction, this clonotype is medium-sized. This rearrangement joins TRBV9 to TRBJ2-3; no definite D call. The germline gives CDR1 SGDLS, CDR2 YYNGEE. Trimming left V 0 bases short and J 4 bases short, with 6 bases between. The CDR3 totals 13 residues. Here the CDR3 reads CASSVAGSDTQYF. CDR3 nucleotides: TGTGCCAGCAGCGTAGCCGGTTCAGATACGCAGTATTTT.

By sample fraction, this clonotype is medium-sized. The DNA for the CDR3 is TGTGCCAGCAGTTCAGCGGGAGGGAACCACAATGAGCAGTTCTTC. Encoded protein: CASSSAGGNHNEQFF. The chain joins TRBV6-2 or TRBV6-3 to TRBJ2-1; 10 nucleotides line up with TRBD2. The CDR3 contains 15 residues. With 4 bases clipped from V and 5 bases from J, the junction kept 5 bases outside the gene matches. CDR1 MNHEY and CDR2 SVGEGT come from the germline V gene.

At least ten counts were recorded for this clonotype. This sequence joins TRBV7-2 and TRBJ2-7; D possibly matches TRBD1 or TRBD2 (5 bases each). The germline V gene encodes CDR1 SGHTA and CDR2 FQGNSA. The CDR3 covers 15 residues. The germline V and J ends were trimmed by 5 bases and 5 bases, with 19 bases remaining between them. The CDR3 coding sequence is TGTGCCAGCAGCCCCGGTCCAGGGAGCCCTAACGAGCAGTACTTC. It codes for CASSPGPGSPNEQYF.

The V gene is TRBV28, the J gene TRBJ1-5; perhaps TRBD1 as D (5 bases). The CDR3 spans 13 residues. The germline gives CDR1 MDHEN, CDR2 SYDVKM. Trimming shortened V by 6 bases and J by 6 bases, and 12 bases separated the two germline ends. CDR3 sequence: CASRGVGSQPQHF. DNA for the CDR3: TGTGCCAGCAGAGGGGTGGGGAGTCAGCCCCAGCATTTT.

Sample share makes this clonotype medium-sized. The chain employs TRBV11-2 and TRBJ2-3, with D maybe TRBD2 (6 bases). V was shortened by 0 bases and J by 0 bases, with 10 bases between the two germline ends. Germline values: CDR1 SGHAT, CDR2 FQNNGV. CDR3 size: 16 residues. In nucleotides, the CDR3 is TGTGCCAGCAGCTTAGATTATGGGACTAGCACAGATACGCAGTATTTT. As protein: CASSLDYGTSTDTQYF.

This clonotype was counted many times. J is TRBJ1-1 and V is TRBV5-1, with 11 bases aligning to TRBD1. After removal of 4 bases from V and 4 bases from J, the junction contained 3 bases not matched to a gene. This CDR3 is 14 amino acids long. The germline gives CDR1 SGHRS, CDR2 YFSETQ. CDR3 coding DNA: TGCGCCAGCAGCCAGGGGACAGGGGGCACTGAAGCTTTCTTT. This codes for CASSQGTGGTEAFF.

Relative to its sample, this clonotype is medium-sized. The chain has TRBV9 and TRBJ2-5; tentatively, D is TRBD1 (6 bases). The V gene lost 3 bases and the J gene lost 2 bases, with 23 bases spanning the gap. Germline V CDR1 and CDR2: SGDLS, YYNGEE. This CDR3 is 18 amino acids long. The CDR3 loop reads CASSGLAQGSRGQETQYF. CDR3 in DNA: TGTGCCAGCAGCGGCTTGGCTCAGGGGTCGAGGGGGCAAGAGACCCAGTACTTC.

This clonotype was seen only a few times. V usage is TRBV10-1 and J usage is TRBJ1-1, with 7 positions matching TRBD1. Germline trimming cut 3 bases from V and 7 bases from J; bases unmatched to any gene: 11. Germline CDR1 reads WNHNN; CDR2 reads SYGVQD (reference sequence). This CDR3 region has 15 residues. The CDR3 here is CASSDYRGLKNEAFF. The DNA of the CDR3 is TGCGCCAGCAGTGACTACAGGGGCCTGAAAAATGAAGCTTTCTTT.

This clonotype was recorded a few times. V is TRBV20-1 and J is TRBJ1-3, with a tentative D call TRBD1 (6 bases). There are 17 residues in the CDR3. Looked up from germline, CDR1 is DFQATT and CDR2 is SNEGSKA (reference sequence). Trimming cost V 0 bases and J 2 bases, with 17 bases left between them. CDR3 sequence reads: CSARDPGARGAGNTIYF. CDR3 DNA sequence: TGCAGTGCTAGAGATCCGGGGGCGCGGGGCGCTGGAAACACCATATATTTT.

This clonotype has only a few counts. V gene TRBV2 combines with J gene TRBJ2-2; either TRBD1 or TRBD2 may supply D (7 bases each). Germline loops: CDR1 SNHLY, CDR2 FYNNEI. CDR3 size: 14 residues. The CDR3 region is CVERGGGNTGELFF. The CDR3 region has the DNA TGTGTCGAAAGGGGAGGGGGCAACACCGGGGAGCTGTTTTTT. Drawing the rest from reference TRBV2 and TRBJ2-2, the complete variable domain is EPEVTQTPSHQVTQMGQEVILRCVPISNHLYFYWYRQILGQKVEFLVSFYNNEISEKSEIFDDQFSVERPDGSNFTLKIRSTKLEDSAMYFCVERGGGNTGELFFGEGSRLTVL.

The table lists this clonotype with many counts. The J gene is TRBJ2-2, the V gene TRBV19, with unresolved D. Germline lookup yields CDR1 LNHDA and CDR2 SQIVND (reference sequence). The CDR3 loop spans 13 amino acids. V was clipped by 4 bases and J by 1 base, with 4 bases between them. CDR3 region: CASSTLNTGELFF. The CDR3 nucleotides read TGTGCCAGTAGTACATTGAACACCGGGGAGCTGTTTTTT.

This clonotype was counted ten times or more. The chain links TRBV9 to TRBJ2-7; TRBD2 is a possible D gene (5 bases). The CDR3 spans 14 residues. Trimming removed 0 bases from V and 3 bases from J, with 10 bases in between. Germline CDR1 reads SGDLS; CDR2 reads YYNGEE. In DNA form, the CDR3 reads TGTGCCAGCAGCGTAGCGGGGAGTGGCTACGAGCAGTACTTC. Translating it yields CASSVAGSGYEQYF.